The entry below gives a single TCR beta chain sequence along with its context. These data originate in a study of control samples from healthy donors and cancer patients. Some clones are missing from TCRdb's copy, which holds only in-frame ones; the method was immunoSEQ multiplex PCR. This sample carries about 170,000 clones, around 88% of them seen once, and the ten largest clones take approximately 4.9%. The CDR3 totals 16 residues. Per the germline V gene, CDR1 is SGHNT and CDR2 is YENEEA. Trimming took 5 bases from V and 8 from J; bases not matched to a gene: 15. Sequenced sample: blood. The TCR was taken from a woman in her twenties or thirties in good health. This chain links TRBV11-3 with TRBJ1-3, with 7 bases identical to TRBD1. In nucleotides, the CDR3 is TGTGCCAGCAGCGCCGCTACCGGACAGGTGGGAGACACCATATATTTT. Translated, it gives CASSAATGQVGDTIYF.